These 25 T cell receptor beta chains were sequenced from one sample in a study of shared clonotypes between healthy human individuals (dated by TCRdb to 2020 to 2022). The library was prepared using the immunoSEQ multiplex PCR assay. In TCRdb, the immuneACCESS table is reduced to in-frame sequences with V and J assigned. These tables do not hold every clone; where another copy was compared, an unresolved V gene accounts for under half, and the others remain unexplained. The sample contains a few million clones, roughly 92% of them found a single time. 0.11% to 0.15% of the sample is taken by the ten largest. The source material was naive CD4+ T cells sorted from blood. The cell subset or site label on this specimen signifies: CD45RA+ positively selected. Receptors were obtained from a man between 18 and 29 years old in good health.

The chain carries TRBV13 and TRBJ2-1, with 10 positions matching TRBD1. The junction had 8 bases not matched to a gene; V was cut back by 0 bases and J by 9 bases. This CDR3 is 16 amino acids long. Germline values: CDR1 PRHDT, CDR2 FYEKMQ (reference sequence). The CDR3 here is CASSLGLRQGAVEQFF. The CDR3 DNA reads TGTGCCAGCAGCTTAGGCCTCAGACAGGGGGCGGTTGAGCAGTTCTTC.

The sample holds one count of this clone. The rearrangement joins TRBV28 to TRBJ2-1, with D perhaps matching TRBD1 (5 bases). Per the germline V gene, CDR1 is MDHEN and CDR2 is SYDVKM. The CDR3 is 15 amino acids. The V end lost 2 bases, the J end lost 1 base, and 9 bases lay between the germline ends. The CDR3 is CASSLGQGSYNEQFF. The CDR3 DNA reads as TGTGCCAGCAGTTTAGGCCAGGGTTCCTACAATGAGCAGTTCTTC.

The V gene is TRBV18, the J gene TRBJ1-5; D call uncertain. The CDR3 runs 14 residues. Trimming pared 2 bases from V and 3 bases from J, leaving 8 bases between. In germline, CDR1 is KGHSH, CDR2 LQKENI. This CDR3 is CASSPMPVNQPQHF. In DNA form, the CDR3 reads TGTGCCAGCTCACCAATGCCAGTCAATCAGCCCCAGCATTTT.

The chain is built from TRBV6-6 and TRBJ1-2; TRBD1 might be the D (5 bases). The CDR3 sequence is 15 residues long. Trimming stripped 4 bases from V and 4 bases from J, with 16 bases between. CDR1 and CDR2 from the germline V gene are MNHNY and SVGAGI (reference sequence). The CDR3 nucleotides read TGTGCCAGCAGTTCCACAAGACAGCTCCCCTATGGCTACACCTTC. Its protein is CASSSTRQLPYGYTF.

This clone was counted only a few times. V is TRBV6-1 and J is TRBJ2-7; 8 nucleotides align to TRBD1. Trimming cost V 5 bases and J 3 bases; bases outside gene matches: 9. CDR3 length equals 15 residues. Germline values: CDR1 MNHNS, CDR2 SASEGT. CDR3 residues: CASSLQGDPFYEQYF. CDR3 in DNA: TGTGCCAGCAGTTTACAGGGGGACCCATTCTACGAGCAGTACTTC.

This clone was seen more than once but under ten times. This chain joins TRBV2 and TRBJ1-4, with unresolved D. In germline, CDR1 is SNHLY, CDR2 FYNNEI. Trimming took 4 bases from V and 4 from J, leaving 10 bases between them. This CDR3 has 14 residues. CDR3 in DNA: TGTGCCAGCAGTGGTCAGACGCTTAATGAAAAACTGTTTTTT. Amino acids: CASSGQTLNEKLFF.

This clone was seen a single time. This chain's CDR3 is CSVGQVLRTEAFF. CDR3 DNA: TGCAGCGTGGGACAGGTTCTTAGGACTGAAGCTTTCTTT. This sequence joins TRBV29-1 and TRBJ1-1, with 8 positions matching TRBD1. Germline trimming cut 6 bases from V and 5 bases from J; bases unmatched to any gene: 8. Germline V lookup: CDR1 SQVTM, CDR2 ANQGSEA. This CDR3 region has 13 residues.

CDR3 nucleotides: TGTGCCAGCAGCTATGTGGGACAGGACTTACAAGAGACCCAGTACTTC. Protein: CASSYVGQDLQETQYF. The chain has TRBV5-6 and TRBJ2-5; 8 nucleotides line up with TRBD1. V dropped 3 bases and J dropped 2; count of bases not matched to a gene: 9. Germline-derived CDR1 and CDR2 are SGHDT and YYEEEE. The CDR3 has 16 amino acids.

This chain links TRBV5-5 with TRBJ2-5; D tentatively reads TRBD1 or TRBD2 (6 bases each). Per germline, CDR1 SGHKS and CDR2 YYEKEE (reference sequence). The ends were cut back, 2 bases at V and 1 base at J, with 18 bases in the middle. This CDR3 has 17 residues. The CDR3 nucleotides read TGTGCCAGCAGCTTAGGGTTCCAACGGGGGCCCCAAGAGACCCAGTACTTC. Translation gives CASSLGFQRGPQETQYF.

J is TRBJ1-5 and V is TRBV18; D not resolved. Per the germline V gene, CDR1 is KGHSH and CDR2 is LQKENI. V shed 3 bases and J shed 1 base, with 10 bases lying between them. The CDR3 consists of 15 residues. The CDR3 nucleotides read TGTGCCAGCTCACCCGGAGAAAGGAGCAATCAGCCCCAGCATTTT. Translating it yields CASSPGERSNQPQHF.

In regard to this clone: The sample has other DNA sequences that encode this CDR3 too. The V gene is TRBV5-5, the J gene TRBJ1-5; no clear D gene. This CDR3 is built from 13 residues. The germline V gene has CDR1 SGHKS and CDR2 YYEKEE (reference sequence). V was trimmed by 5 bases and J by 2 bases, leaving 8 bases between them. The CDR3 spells CASSPDRNQPQHF. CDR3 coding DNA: TGTGCCAGCAGTCCAGACCGCAATCAGCCCCAGCATTTT. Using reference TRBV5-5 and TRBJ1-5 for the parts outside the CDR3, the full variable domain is DAGVTQSPTHLIKTRGQQVTLRCSPISGHKSVSWYQQVLGQGPQFIFQYYEKEERGRGNFPDRFSARQFPNYSSELNVNALLLGDSALYLCASSPDRNQPQHFGDGTRLSIL.

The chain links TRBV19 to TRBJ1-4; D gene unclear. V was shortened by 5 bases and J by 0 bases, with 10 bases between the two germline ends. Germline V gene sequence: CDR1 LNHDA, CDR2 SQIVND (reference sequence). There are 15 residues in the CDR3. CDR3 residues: CASSGSGATNEKLFF. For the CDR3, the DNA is TGTGCCAGTAGTGGGAGCGGAGCAACTAATGAAAAACTGTTTTTT.

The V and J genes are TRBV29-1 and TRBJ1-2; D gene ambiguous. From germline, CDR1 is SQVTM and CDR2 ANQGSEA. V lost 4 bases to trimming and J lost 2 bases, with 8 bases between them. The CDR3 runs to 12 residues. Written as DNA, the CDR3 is TGCAGCGTTGTGGGCGAAAACTATGGCTACACCTTC. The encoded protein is CSVVGENYGYTF.

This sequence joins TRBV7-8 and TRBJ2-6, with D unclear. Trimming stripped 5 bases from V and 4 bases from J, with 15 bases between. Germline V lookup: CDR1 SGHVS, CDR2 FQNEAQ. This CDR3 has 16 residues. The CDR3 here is CASSPLGLGGANVLTF. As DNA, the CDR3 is TGTGCCAGCAGCCCATTAGGGTTGGGAGGGGCCAACGTCCTGACTTTC. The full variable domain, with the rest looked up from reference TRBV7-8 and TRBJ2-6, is GAGVSQSPRYKVAKRGQDVALRCDPISGHVSLFWYQQALGQGPEFLTYFQNEAQLDKSGLPSDRFFAERPEGSVSTLKIQRTQQEDSAVYLCASSPLGLGGANVLTFGAGSRLTVL.

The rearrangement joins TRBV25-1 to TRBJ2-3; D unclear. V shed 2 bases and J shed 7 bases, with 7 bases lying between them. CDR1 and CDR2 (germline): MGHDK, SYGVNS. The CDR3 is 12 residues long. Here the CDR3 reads CASSESLYTQYF. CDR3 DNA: TGTGCCAGCAGTGAAAGCCTGTATACGCAGTATTTT.

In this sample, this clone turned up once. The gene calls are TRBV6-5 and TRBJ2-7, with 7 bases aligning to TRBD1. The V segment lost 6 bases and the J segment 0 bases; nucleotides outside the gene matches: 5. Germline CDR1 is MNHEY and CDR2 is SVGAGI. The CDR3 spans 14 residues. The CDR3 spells CASRLTGSSYEQYF. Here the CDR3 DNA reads TGTGCCAGCAGGTTGACAGGGAGCTCCTACGAGCAGTACTTC.

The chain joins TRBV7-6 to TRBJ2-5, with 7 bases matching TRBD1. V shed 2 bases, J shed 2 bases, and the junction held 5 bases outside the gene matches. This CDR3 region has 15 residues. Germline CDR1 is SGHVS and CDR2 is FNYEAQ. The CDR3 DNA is TGTGCCAGCAGCTTACACGGGACAGTACAAGAGACCCAGTACTTC. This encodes CASSLHGTVQETQYF.

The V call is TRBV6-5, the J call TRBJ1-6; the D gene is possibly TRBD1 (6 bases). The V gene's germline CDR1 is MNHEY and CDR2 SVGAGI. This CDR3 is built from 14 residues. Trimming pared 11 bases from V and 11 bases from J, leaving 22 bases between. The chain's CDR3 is CAGGTGKGTAPLHF. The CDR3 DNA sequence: TGTGCCGGAGGAACAGGGAAGGGTACGGCACCCCTCCACTTT.

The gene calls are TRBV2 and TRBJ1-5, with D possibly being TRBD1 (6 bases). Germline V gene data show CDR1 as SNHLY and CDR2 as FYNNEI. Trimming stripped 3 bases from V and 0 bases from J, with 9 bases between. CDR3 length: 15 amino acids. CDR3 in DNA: TGTGCCAGCAGTGAGGGGGGCGTTAGCAATCAGCCCCAGCATTTT. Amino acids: CASSEGGVSNQPQHF.

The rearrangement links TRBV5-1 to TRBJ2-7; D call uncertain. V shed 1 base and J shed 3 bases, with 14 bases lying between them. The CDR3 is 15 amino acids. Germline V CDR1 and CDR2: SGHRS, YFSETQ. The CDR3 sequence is CASSLSLTHGYEQYF. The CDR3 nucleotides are TGCGCCAGCAGCTTGAGCCTGACTCATGGCTACGAGCAGTACTTC.

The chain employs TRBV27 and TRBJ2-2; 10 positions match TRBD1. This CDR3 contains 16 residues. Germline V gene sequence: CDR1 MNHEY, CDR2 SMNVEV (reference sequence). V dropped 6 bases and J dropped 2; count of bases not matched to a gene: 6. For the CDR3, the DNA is TGTGCCAGCAGACGCCCGACAGGGGGCAACACCGGGGAGCTGTTTTTT. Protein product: CASRRPTGGNTGELFF.

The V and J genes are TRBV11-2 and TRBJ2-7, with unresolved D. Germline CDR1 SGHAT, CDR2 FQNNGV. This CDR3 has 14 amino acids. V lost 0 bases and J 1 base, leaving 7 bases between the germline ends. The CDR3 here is CASSLDWVSYEQYF. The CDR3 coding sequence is TGTGCCAGCAGCTTAGATTGGGTTTCCTACGAGCAGTACTTC.

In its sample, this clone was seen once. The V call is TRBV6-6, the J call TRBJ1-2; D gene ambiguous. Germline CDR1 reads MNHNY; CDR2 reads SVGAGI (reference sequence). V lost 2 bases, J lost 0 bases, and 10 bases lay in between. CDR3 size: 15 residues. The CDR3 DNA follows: TGTGCCAGCAGTTACGAGGGAAGGGCTAACTATGGCTACACCTTC. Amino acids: CASSYEGRANYGYTF.

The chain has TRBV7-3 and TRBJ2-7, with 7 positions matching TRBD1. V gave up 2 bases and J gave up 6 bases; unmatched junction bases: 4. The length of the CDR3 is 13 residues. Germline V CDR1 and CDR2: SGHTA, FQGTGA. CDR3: CASSLEGAGEQYF. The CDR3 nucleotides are TGTGCCAGCAGCTTAGAGGGGGCAGGCGAGCAGTACTTC.

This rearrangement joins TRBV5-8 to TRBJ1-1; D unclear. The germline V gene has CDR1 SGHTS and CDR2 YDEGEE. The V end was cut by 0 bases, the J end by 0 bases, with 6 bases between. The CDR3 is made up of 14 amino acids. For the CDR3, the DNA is TGTGCCAGCAGCTTGGGTGCTCTGAACACTGAAGCTTTCTTT. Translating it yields CASSLGALNTEAFF.